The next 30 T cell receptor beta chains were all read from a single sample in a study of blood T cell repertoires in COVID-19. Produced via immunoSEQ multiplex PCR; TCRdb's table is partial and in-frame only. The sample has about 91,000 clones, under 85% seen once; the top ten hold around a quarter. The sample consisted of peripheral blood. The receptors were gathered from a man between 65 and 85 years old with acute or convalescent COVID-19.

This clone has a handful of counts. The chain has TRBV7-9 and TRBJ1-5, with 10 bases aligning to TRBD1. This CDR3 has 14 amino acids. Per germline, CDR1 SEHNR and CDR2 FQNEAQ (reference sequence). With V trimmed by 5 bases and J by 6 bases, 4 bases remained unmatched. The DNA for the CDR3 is TGTGCCAGCAGCCACGACAGGGGGCGTCAGCCCCAGCATTTT. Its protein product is CASSHDRGRQPQHF.

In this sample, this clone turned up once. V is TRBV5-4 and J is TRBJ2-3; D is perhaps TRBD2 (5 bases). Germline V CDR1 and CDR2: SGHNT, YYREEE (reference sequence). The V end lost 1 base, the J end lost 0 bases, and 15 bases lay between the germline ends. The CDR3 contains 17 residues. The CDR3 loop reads CASSLLLAGSSTDTQYF. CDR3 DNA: TGTGCCAGCAGCTTGTTACTTGCGGGTTCTAGCACAGATACGCAGTATTTT.

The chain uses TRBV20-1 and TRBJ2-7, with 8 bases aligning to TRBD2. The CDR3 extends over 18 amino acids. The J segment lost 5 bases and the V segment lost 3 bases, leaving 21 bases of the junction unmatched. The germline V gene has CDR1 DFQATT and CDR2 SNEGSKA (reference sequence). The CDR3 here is CSASAVPRGERERNEQYF. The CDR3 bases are TGCAGTGCTAGTGCCGTTCCCCGGGGGGAGCGGGAGAGGAACGAGCAGTACTTC.

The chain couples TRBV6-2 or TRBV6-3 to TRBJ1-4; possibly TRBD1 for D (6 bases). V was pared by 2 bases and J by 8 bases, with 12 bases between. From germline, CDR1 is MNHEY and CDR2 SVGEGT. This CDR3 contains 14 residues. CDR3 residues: CASSYRRQEEKLFF. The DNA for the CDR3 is TGTGCCAGCAGTTACCGAAGACAGGAGGAAAAACTGTTTTTT.

CDR3 coding DNA: TGTGCCAGCAGTGAACTATGGGGGCCCGACACTGAAGCTTTCTTT. This gives the protein CASSELWGPDTEAFF. The chain has TRBV6-1 and TRBJ1-1, with D perhaps TRBD1 (6 bases). V lost 2 bases and J 3 bases, leaving 13 bases between the germline ends. Germline-derived CDR1 and CDR2 are MNHNS and SASEGT. The CDR3 has 15 amino acids.

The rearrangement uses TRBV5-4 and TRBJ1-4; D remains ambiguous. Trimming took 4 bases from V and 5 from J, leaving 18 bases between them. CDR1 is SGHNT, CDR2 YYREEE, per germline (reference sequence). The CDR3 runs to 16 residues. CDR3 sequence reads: CASSPTPGRANEKLFF. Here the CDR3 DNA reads TGTGCCAGCAGCCCAACCCCGGGGAGGGCAAATGAAAAACTGTTTTTT.

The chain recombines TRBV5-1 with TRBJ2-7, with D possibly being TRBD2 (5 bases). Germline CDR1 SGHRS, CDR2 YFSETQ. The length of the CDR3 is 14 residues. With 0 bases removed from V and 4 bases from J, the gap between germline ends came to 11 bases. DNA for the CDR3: TGCGCCAGCAGCTTGGAGCGGCCTGTTTACGAGCAGTACTTC. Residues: CASSLERPVYEQYF. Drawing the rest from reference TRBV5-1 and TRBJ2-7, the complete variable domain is KAGVTQTPRYLIKTRGQQVTLSCSPISGHRSVSWYQQTPGQGLQFLFEYFSETQRNKGNFPGRFSGRQFSNSRSEMNVSTLELGDSALYLCASSLERPVYEQYFGPGTRLTVT.

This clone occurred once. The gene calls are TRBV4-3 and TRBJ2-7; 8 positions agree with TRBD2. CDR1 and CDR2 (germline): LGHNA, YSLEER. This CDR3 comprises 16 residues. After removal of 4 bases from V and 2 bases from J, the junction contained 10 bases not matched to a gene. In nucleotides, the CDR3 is TGCGCCAGCAGCCCGGGGGGCGGGAGGAAGGCCTACGAGCAGTACTTC. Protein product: CASSPGGGRKAYEQYF.

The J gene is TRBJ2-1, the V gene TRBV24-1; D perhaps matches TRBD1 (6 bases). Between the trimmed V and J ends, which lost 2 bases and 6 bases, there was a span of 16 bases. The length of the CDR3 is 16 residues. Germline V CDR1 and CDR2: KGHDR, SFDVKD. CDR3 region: CATSDYGTSTSNEQFF. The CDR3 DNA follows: TGTGCCACCAGTGATTACGGGACATCTACTAGCAATGAGCAGTTCTTC.

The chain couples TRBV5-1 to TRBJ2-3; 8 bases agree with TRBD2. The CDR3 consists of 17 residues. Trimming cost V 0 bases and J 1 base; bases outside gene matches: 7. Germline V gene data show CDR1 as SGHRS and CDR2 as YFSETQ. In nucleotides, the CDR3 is TGCGCCAGCAGCTTGGACCCCGCGGGAGGAGGCACAGATACGCAGTATTTT. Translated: CASSLDPAGGGTDTQYF.

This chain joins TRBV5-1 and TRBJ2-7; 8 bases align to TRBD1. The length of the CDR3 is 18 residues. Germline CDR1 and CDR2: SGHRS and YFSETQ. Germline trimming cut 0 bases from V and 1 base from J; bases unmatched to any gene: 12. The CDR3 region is CASSLALMQTGASYEQYF. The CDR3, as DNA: TGCGCCAGCAGCTTGGCCCTAATGCAGACAGGGGCGTCCTACGAGCAGTACTTC.

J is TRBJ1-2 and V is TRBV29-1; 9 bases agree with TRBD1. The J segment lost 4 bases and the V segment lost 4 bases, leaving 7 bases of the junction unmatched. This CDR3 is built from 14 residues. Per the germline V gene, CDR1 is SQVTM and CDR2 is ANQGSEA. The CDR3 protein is CSVGGDRGIYGYTF. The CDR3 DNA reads TGCAGCGTTGGTGGTGACAGGGGGATCTATGGCTACACCTTC.

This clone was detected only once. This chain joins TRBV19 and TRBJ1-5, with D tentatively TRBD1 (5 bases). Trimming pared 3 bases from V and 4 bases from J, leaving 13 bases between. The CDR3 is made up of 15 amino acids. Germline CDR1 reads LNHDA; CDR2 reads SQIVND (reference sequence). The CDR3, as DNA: TGTGCCAGTAGTATGGCCCAGGGAAGGAATCAGCCCCAGCATTTT. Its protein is CASSMAQGRNQPQHF.

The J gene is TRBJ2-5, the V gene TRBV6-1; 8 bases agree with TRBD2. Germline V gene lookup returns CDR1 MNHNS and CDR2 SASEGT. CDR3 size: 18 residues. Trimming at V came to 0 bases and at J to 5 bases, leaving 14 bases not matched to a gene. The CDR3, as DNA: TGTGCCAGCAGTGAAGCGGTAGGAGCGGGAGCGAGAAGGGAGACCCAGTACTTC. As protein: CASSEAVGAGARRETQYF.

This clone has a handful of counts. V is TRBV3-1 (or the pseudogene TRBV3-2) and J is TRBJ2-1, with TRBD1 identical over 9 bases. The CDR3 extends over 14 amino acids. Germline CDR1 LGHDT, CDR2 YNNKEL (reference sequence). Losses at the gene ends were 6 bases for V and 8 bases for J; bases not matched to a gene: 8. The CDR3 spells CASRLRDRAHEQFF. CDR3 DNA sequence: TGTGCCAGCAGACTTAGGGACAGGGCCCATGAGCAGTTCTTC.

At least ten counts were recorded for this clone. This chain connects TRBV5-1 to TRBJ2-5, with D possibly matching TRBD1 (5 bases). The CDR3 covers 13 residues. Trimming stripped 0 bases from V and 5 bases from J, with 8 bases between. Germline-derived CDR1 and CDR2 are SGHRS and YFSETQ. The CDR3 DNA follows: TGCGCCAGCAGCTTGGAAGGGGCGGAGACCCAGTACTTC. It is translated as CASSLEGAETQYF.

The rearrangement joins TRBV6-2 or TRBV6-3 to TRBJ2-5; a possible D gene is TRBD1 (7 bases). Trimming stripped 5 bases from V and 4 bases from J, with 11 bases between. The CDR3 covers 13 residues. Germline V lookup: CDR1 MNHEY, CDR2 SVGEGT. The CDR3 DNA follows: TGTGCCAGCAGTCGACAGGGAGGAGAGACCCAGTACTTC. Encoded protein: CASSRQGGETQYF.

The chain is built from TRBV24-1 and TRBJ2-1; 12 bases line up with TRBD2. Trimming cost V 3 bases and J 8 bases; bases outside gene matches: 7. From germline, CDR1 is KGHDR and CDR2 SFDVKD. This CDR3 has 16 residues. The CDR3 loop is CATSDHLAGGPDEQFF. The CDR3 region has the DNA TGTGCCACCAGTGATCACCTAGCGGGAGGGCCCGATGAGCAGTTCTTC.

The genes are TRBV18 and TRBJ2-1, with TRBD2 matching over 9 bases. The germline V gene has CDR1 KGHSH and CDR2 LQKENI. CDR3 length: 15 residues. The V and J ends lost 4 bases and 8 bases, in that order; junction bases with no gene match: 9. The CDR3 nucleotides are TGTGCCAGCTCACACAGACCTAGCGGGATGGATGAGCAGTTCTTC. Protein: CASSHRPSGMDEQFF.

The CDR3 protein is CASTPGRSYEQYF. The CDR3 nucleotides read TGTGCCAGCACCCCAGGGCGCTCCTACGAGCAGTACTTC. The chain carries TRBV2 and TRBJ2-7; possible D gene TRBD1, 5 bases. Germline V CDR1 and CDR2: SNHLY, FYNNEI. Trimming removed 7 bases from V and 0 bases from J, with 10 bases in between. The CDR3 consists of 13 residues.

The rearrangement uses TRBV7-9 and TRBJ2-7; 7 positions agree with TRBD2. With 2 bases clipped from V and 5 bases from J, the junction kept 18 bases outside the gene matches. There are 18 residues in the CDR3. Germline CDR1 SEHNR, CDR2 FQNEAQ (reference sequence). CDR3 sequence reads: CASSLKITRGGRRDEQYF. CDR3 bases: TGTGCCAGCAGCTTAAAGATAACTCGGGGCGGGAGACGCGACGAGCAGTACTTC.

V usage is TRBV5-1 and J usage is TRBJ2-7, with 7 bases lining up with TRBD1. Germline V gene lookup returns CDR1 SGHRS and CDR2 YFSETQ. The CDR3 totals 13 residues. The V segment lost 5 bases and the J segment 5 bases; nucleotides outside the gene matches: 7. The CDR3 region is CASRGQSRDEQYF. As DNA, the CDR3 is TGCGCCAGCAGGGGACAGAGTCGGGACGAGCAGTACTTC.

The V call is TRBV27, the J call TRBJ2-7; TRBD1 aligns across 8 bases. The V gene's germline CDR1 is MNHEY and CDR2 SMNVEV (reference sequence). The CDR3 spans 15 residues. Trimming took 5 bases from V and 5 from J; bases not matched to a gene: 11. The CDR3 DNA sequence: TGTGCCAGCAGTCTAGGGACAGGAGCTTTCCACGAGCAGTACTTC. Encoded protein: CASSLGTGAFHEQYF.

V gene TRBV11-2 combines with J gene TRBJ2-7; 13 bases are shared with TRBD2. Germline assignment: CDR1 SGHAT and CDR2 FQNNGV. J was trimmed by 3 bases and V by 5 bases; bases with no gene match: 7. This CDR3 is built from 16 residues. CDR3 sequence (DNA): TGTGCCAGCAGCCCCCGGACTAGCGGGAGTTTCTACGAGCAGTACTTC. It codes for CASSPRTSGSFYEQYF.

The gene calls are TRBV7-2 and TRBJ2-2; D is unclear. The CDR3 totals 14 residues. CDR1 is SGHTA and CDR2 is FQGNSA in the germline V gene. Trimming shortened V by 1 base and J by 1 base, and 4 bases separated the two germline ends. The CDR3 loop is CASSLGRNTGELFF. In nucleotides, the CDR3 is TGTGCCAGCAGCTTAGGCAGGAACACCGGGGAGCTGTTTTTT.

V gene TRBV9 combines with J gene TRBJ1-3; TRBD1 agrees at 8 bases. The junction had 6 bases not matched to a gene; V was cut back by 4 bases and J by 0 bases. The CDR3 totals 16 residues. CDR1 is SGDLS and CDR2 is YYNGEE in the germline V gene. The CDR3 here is CASSQTGGNSGNTIYF. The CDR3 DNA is TGTGCCAGCAGCCAAACAGGGGGTAACTCTGGAAACACCATATATTTT.

CDR3 in DNA: TGTGCCGGCACCGAAAGCTTTTGGTCACCCCTCCACTTT. It codes for CAGTESFWSPLHF. The chain recombines TRBV6-5 with TRBJ1-6; D not resolved. The length of the CDR3 is 13 residues. Trimming removed 11 bases at V and 10 bases at J, with 18 bases between. The V gene's germline CDR1 is MNHEY and CDR2 SVGAGI.

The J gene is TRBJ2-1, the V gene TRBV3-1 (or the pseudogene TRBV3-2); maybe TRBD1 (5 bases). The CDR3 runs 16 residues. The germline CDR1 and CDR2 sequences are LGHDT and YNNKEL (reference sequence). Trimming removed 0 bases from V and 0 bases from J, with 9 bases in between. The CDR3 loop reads CASSQDQGISYNEQFF. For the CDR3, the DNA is TGTGCCAGCAGCCAAGATCAGGGTATCTCCTACAATGAGCAGTTCTTC.

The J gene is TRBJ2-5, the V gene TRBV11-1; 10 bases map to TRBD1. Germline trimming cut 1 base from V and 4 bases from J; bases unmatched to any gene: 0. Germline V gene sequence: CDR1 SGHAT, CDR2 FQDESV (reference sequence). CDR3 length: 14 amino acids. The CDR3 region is CASSLGTGGETQYF. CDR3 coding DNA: TGTGCCAGCAGCTTAGGGACAGGGGGAGAGACCCAGTACTTC.

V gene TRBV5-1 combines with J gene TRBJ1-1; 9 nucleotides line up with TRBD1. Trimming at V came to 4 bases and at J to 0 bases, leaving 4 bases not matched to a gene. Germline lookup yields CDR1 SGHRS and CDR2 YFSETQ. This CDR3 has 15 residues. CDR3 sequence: CASSRGQGVNTEAFF. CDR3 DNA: TGCGCCAGCAGCCGGGGACAGGGAGTGAACACTGAAGCTTTCTTT.